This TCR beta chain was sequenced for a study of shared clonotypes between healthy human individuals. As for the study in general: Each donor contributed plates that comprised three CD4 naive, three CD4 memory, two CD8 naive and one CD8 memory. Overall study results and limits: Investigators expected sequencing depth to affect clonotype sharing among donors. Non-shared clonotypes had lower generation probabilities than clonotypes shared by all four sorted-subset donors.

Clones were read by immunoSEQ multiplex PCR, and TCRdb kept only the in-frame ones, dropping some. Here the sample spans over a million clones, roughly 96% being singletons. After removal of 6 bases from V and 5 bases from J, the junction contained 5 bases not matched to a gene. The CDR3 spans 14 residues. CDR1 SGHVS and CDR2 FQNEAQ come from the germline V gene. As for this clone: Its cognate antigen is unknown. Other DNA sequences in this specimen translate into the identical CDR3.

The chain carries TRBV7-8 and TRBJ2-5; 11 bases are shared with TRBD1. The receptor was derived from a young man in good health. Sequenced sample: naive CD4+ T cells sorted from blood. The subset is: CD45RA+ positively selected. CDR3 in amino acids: CASRKDRGRETQYF. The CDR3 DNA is TGTGCCAGCAGAAAGGACAGGGGGCGGGAGACCCAGTACTTC.